This entry features one T cell receptor (beta chain) sequence. Its antigen remains unidentified. The data were obtained in a study of T cell responses to AZD1222 COVID-19 vaccine. The overall study: Analysis merged second doses at about 4 or about 12 weeks.

Per germline, CDR1 LGHNT and CDR2 FRNRAP. This CDR3 is built from 13 residues. Trimming stripped 6 bases from V and 10 bases from J, with 13 bases between. Assay used: immunoSEQ multiplex PCR; TCRdb lists only in-frame clones, some missing. The top ten hold about 13% of the sample, which has 74,000 or so clones, approximately 85% seen once. Study-wide points: Donors in the cohort were predominantly white British and more often female, and clonal diversity was possibly underestimated.

This rearrangement joins TRBV12-5 to TRBJ1-6; no definite D call. The source of this sequence is an adult in good health. Sequencing used peripheral blood, obtained on day 0 of AZD1222 vaccination. CDR3 protein: CASGPPGRSPLHF. Written as DNA, the CDR3 is TGTGCTAGTGGGCCCCCCGGGAGATCACCCCTCCACTTT.